Below, 5 T cell receptor beta chains from the same sample are listed, as sequenced in a study of OX40 agonist ivuxolimab in advanced cancers. Profiled with immunoSEQ multiplex PCR; TCRdb holds only in-frame clones, not every one. The profile covers 75,000 to 100,000 clones, with 84% appearing a single time and less than 6% taken by the ten largest. Sequenced here: CD4+ or CD8+ T cells sorted from blood, sampled in a trial of the OX40 agonist ivuxolimab. The receptors derive from an adult with an advanced solid tumor such as melanoma, head and neck, liver or kidney cancer.

The chain has TRBV27 and TRBJ2-7, with 8 bases aligning to TRBD2. The length of the CDR3 is 15 residues. V dropped 5 bases and J dropped 0; count of bases not matched to a gene: 6. Looked up from germline, CDR1 is MNHEY and CDR2 is SMNVEV (reference sequence). This CDR3 reads CASSRSSGLSYEQYF. DNA for the CDR3: TGTGCCAGCAGTAGATCTAGCGGGCTCTCCTACGAGCAGTACTTC.

This chain's CDR3 is CASSPSTGLSSYEQYF. Written as DNA, the CDR3 is TGTGCCAGCAGTCCCTCGACAGGACTCAGCTCCTACGAGCAGTACTTC. This chain joins TRBV27 and TRBJ2-5; possible D gene TRBD1, 6 bases. The last part of the DNA fits TRBJ2-7 better; the J call may be wrong. The CDR3 contains 16 residues. Per the germline V gene, CDR1 is MNHEY and CDR2 is SMNVEV (reference sequence).

The gene calls are TRBV7-2 and TRBJ2-3; weak D call: TRBD2 (5 bases). The germline V gene has CDR1 SGHTA and CDR2 FQGNSA. Trimming pared 0 bases from V and 2 bases from J, leaving 9 bases between. CDR3 size: 15 residues. The CDR3 loop is CASSLAQRYTDTQYF. CDR3 DNA sequence: TGTGCCAGCAGCTTAGCTCAGCGGTACACAGATACGCAGTATTTT.

This clone was recorded once. V usage is TRBV4-2 and J usage is TRBJ2-2; 10 bases are a match to TRBD1. This CDR3 has 16 residues. The germline gives CDR1 LGHNA, CDR2 YNFKEQ. The trim removed 0 bases at V and 7 bases at J, leaving 5 bases unmatched. Here the CDR3 reads CASSQEGGTGVGELFF. The CDR3 coding sequence is TGTGCCAGCAGCCAAGAAGGCGGGACAGGGGTCGGGGAGCTGTTTTTT.

This clone was seen a single time. V and J are TRBV15 and TRBJ2-3, with a tentative D call TRBD2 (8 bases). The ends were cut back, 8 bases at V and 2 bases at J, with 17 bases in the middle. CDR3 size: 15 residues. Germline V gives CDR1 LNHNV, CDR2 YYDKDF (reference sequence). The CDR3 nucleotides are TGTGCCACCTCGACGGGGGGGACAGACACAGATACGCAGTATTTT. Translation: CATSTGGTDTDTQYF.